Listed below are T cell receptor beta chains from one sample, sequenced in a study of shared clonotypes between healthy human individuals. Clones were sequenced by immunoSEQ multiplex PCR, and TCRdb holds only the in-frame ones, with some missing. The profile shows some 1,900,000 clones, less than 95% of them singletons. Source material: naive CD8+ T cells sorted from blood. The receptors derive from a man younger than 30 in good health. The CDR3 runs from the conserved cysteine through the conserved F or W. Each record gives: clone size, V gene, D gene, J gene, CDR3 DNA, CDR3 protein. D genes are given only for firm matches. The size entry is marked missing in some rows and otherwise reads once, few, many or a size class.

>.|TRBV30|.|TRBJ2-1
TGTGCCCGGAGTTCCGGGAGCCTACCTTCGGGTGAGCAGTTCTTC
CARSSGSLPSGEQFF
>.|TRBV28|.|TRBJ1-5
TGTGCCAGCAAGTCCCCCCGTCGCAGGAGCAATCAGCCCCAGCATTTT
CASKSPRRRSNQPQHF
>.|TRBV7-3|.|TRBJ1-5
TGTGCCAGCAGCTTAACGCGGGAGGAGAAACGCGACGATCAGCCCCAGCATTTT
CASSLTREEKRDDQPQHF
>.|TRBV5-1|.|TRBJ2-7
TGCGCCAGCAGCCGGGTGGGGGATTCTACCTACGAGCAGTACTTC
CASSRVGDSTYEQYF
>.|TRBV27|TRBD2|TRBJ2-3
TGTGCCAGCACCCGGGGGACTAGCATAGATACGCAGTATTTT
CASTRGTSIDTQYF
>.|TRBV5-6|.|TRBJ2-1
TGTGCCAGCAGCAACGGACGCACCTACAATGAGCAGTTCTTC
CASSNGRTYNEQFF
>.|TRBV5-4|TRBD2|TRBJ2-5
TGTGCCAGCAGCTCGGGACTAGACGGGGAGACCCAGTACTTC
CASSSGLDGETQYF
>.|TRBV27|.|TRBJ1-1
TGTGCCAGCAGTTTAGGACCCTGGGGGCCCGAACCTGAAGCTTTCTTT
CASSLGPWGPEPEAFF
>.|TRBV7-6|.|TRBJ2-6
TGTGCCAGCAGCCTGACAGGGGAGGGGATGCTTGGTGGGGCCAACGTCCTGACTTTC
CASSLTGEGMLGGANVLTF
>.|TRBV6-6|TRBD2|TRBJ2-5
TGTGCCACCGGTGAGGGAGGGTGGGAGACCCAGTACTTC
CATGEGGWETQYF
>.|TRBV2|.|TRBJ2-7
TGTGCCAGCAGTGACGATAGGGAGAGCGTCTCCTACGAGCAGTACTTC
CASSDDRESVSYEQYF
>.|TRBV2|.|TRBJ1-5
TGTGCCAGCAGTGAAGGGCCCCATTATCAGCCCCAGCATTTT
CASSEGPHYQPQHF
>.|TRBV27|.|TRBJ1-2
TGTGCCAGCAGTCCAATGGTAGGGGTTTTAGGCTACACCTTC
CASSPMVGVLGYTF
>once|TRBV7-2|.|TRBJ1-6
TGTGCCAGCAGCTTATACAGCTCCTATAATTCACCCCTCCACTTT
CASSLYSSYNSPLHF
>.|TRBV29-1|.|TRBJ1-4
TGCAGCGTTAGGGACATCAAGGATGAAAAACTGTTTTTT
CSVRDIKDEKLFF
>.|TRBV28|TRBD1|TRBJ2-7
TGTGCCAGCCTGGGGACAGGGGGCTCCTACGAGCAGTACTTC
CASLGTGGSYEQYF
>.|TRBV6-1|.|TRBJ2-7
TGTGCCAGCGGGGGGAACAGGGAAGACGAGCAGTACTTC
CASGGNREDEQYF
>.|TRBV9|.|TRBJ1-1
TGTGCCAGCAGCCCCGCAGTTACGAACACTGAAGCTTTCTTT
CASSPAVTNTEAFF
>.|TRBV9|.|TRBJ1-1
TGTGCCAGCAGCGTAGAGGGGTGGCGAGCTTTCTTT
CASSVEGWRAFF
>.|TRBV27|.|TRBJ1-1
TGTGCCAGCAGTTCAGGGTACGGAATGAACACTGAAGCTTTCTTT
CASSSGYGMNTEAFF
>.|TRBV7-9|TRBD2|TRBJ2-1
TGTGCCAGCAGCCCCACCGGGACTAGCGGGGCGTATGAGCAGTTCTTC
CASSPTGTSGAYEQFF
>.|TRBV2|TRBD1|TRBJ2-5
TGTGCCAGCAGTGAAGCGTTCACAGGGGGGGAGACCCAGTACTTC
CASSEAFTGGETQYF
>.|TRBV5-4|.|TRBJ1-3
TGTGCCAGCAGCTTGTCGTTGTCTGGAAACACCATATATTTT
CASSLSLSGNTIYF
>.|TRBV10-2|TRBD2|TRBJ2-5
TGCGCCAGCAGAGTAGCGGGACTGGAGACCCAGTACTTC
CASRVAGLETQYF
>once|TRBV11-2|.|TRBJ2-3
TGTGCCAGCAGCTTAGGACATTGGAACACAGATACGCAGTATTTT
CASSLGHWNTDTQYF
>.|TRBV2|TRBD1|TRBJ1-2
TGTGCCAGCAGTGGGGGACAGGGCTATGGCTACACCTTC
CASSGGQGYGYTF
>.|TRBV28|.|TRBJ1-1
TGTGCCAGCAGCCTGATCGGGGAGAACACTGAAGCTTTCTTT
CASSLIGENTEAFF
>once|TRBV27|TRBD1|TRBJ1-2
TGTGCCAGCAGGCTACTACAGGGGGGACCTAACTATGGCTACACCTTC
CASRLLQGGPNYGYTF
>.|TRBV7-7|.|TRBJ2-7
TGTGCTAGCAGCTTGTTTCAGGGGTCCTACGAGCAGTACTTC
CASSLFQGSYEQYF
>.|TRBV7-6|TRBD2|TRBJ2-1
TGTGCCAGCAGTCCTCTCTTGGGCGGGAGGGCCCACAATGAGCAGTTCTTC
CASSPLLGGRAHNEQFF
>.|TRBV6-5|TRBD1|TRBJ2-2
TGTGCCAGCAGTTACTCGTGGGGACAGAAAACCGGGGAGCTGTTTTTT
CASSYSWGQKTGELFF
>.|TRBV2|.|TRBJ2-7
TGTGCCAGCAGTGAATGGCCTTTTAACGGGGTCTCCTACGAGCAGTACTTC
CASSEWPFNGVSYEQYF